The TCR beta chain described here comes from a study of molecular identifiers for immune sequencing clone quantification. At the level of the study: Replicates split RNA from approximately 20,000 or 100,000 naive CD8 cells five ways, and the researchers sequenced four portions.

Via MiXCR, TCRdb re-called the PCR reads, giving one row per CDR3 protein. Among some 100,000 distinct CDR3 sequences listed, roughly a third were seen once. The sample holds a few counts of this clonotype. Germline CDR1 and CDR2: SQVTM and ANQGSEA. V dropped 6 bases and J dropped 0; count of bases not matched to a gene: 7. The CDR3 sequence is 15 residues long. This TCR derives from a human donor in good health. Some libraries in this study had Jurkat cell RNA spiked in. The chain has TRBV29-1 and TRBJ2-1; 8 bases match TRBD1. Sequencing used naive CD8+ T cells from blood, with Jurkat cell RNA spiked in. Subset defined: FACS-sorted CD8+CD4-CCR7+CD45RA+ naive T cells. Here the CDR3 reads CSVAGGLRSYNEQFF. The CDR3 bases are TGCAGCGTCGCAGGGGGCTTACGCTCCTACAATGAGCAGTTCTTC.